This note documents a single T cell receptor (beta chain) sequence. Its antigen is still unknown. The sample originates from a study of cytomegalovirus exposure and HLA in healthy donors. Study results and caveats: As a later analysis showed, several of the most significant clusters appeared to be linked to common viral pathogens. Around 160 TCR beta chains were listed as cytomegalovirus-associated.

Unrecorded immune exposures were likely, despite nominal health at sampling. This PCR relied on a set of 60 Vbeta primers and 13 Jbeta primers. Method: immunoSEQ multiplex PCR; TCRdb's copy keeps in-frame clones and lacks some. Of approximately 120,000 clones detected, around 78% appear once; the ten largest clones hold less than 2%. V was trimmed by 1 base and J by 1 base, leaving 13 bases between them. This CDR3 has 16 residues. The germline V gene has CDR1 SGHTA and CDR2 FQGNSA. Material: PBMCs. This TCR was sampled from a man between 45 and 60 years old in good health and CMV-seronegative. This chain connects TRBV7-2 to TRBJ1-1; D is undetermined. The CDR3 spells CASSLVIRRANTEAFF. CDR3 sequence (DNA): TGTGCCAGCAGCTTAGTGATTCGGAGGGCGAACACTGAAGCTTTCTTT.